This T cell receptor (beta chain) emerged from a study of T cell responses to AZD1222 COVID-19 vaccine. Clones were read by immunoSEQ multiplex PCR, and TCRdb kept only the in-frame ones, dropping some. The repertoire has about 120,000 clones, roughly nine tenths of them found once; the top ten carry 6.3%. The germline V gene encodes CDR1 SGHVS and CDR2 FQNEAQ. This CDR3 region has 13 residues. The V end lost 6 bases, the J end lost 4 bases, and 12 bases lay between the germline ends. The sequence was obtained from an adult in good health. The rearrangement links TRBV7-8 to TRBJ1-2, with a tentative D call TRBD1 (5 bases). The input for sequencing was peripheral blood, taken on day 0 of AZD1222 vaccination. The CDR3 coding sequence is TGTGCCAGCAGTTCCGGGACCTTCTATGGCTACACCTTC. This translates into CASSSGTFYGYTF.